The T cell receptor beta chain under discussion was sequenced for a study of control samples from healthy donors and cancer patients. CDR1 and CDR2 (germline): SGDLS, YYNGEE. V lost 5 bases and J lost 5, with 13 bases in between. This CDR3 contains 14 residues. Clones were sequenced by immunoSEQ multiplex PCR, and TCRdb holds only the in-frame ones, with some missing. Altogether 210,000 or so clones are present, about nine tenths being singletons, with the ten largest covering roughly 1.9%. Sequencing was carried out using blood. This TCR was recovered from a man aged 25-45 years in good health. The chain employs TRBV9 and TRBJ2-2, with a tentative D call TRBD2 (5 bases). Written as DNA, the CDR3 is TGTGCCAGCAGGACCGGGATAACAACCGGGGAGCTGTTTTTT. It specifies CASRTGITTGELFF. Full variable domain (missing parts from reference TRBV9 and TRBJ2-2): DSGVTQTPKHLITATGQRVTLRCSPRSGDLSVYWYQQSLDQGLQFLIQYYNGEERAKGNILERFSAQQFPDLHSELNLSSLELGDSALYFCASRTGITTGELFFGEGSRLTVL.